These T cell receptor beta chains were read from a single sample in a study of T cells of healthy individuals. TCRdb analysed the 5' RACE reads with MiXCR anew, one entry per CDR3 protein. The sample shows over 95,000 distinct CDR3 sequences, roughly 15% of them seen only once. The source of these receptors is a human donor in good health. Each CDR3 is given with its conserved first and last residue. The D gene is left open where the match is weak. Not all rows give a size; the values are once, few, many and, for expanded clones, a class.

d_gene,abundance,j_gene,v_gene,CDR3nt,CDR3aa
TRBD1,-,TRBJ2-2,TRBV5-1,TGCACCAGCAGCCCAATAAACAGGGGCACCGGGGAGCTGTTTTTT,CTSSPINRGTGELFF
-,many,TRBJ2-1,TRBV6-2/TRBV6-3,TGTGCCAGCAGTTACTCGGAGGTCTACAATGAGCAGTTCTTC,CASSYSEVYNEQFF
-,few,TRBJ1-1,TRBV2,TGTGCCAGCAGTGTACACGAGAACACTGAAGCTTTCTTT,CASSVHENTEAFF
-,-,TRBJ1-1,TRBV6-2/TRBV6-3,TGTGCCAGCACCCGCGAAGAAAACACTGAAGCTTTCTTT,CASTREENTEAFF
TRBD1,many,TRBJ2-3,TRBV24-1,TGTGCCACCAGTGATTTGCGGACAGGGGCTGGAGATACGCAGTATTTT,CATSDLRTGAGDTQYF
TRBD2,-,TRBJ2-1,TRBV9,TGTGCCAGCTCCTCCCGGACTAGCGGGGGTCTCCCTCCCAATGAGCAGTTCTTC,CASSSRTSGGLPPNEQFF
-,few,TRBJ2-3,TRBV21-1,TGTGCCAGCAGCAAAGTGGCGAGCACAGATACGCAGTATTTT,CASSKVASTDTQYF
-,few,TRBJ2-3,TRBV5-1,TGCGCCAGCAGAAGGGCAGCCACAGATACGCAGTATTTT,CASRRAATDTQYF
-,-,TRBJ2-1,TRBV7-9,TGTGCCAGCAGTCGACCCGGGAATGAGCAGTTCTTC,CASSRPGNEQFF
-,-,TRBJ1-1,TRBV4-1,TGCGCCAGCAGCCCCCTGCCGGAAAAATTTGAAGCTTTCTTT,CASSPLPEKFEAFF
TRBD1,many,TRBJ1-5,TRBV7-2,TGTGCCAGCAGCTCAGGGGGAGGTAATCAGCCCCAGCATTTT,CASSSGGGNQPQHF
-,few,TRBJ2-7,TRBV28,TGTGCCAGCACCTTTGGCCGGGGTCGGGAGCAGTACTTC,CASTFGRGREQYF
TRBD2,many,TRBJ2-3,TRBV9,TGTGCCAGCAGCGCCGGACTAGCGGGGAGCACAGATACGCAGTATTTT,CASSAGLAGSTDTQYF
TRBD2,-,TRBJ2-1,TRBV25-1,TGTGCCAGCACTAGCGGAGGTTTGAATGAGCAGTTCTTC,CASTSGGLNEQFF